A selection of T cell receptor beta chains follows, all from one sample in a study of CD8+CD57+ T cells in acquired aplastic anemia. TCRdb reanalysed the reads using MiXCR and keeps one entry per CDR3 protein. The sample has approximately 95,000 distinct CDR3 sequences, 65% to 70% seen once. The sequenced sample was sorted CD4+, CD8+, or CD8+CD57+ T cells (not recorded which) from PBMCs. The receptors come from a human donor with aplastic anemia. Both conserved end residues are trimmed from each CDR3.

14	TRBV7-9	ASSQGLAGHTGELF
14	TRBV11-1	ASSLAGGGSGNTIY
14	TRBV15	ATSRVEAFAYNEQF
12	TRBV19	ATTGGAYNSPLH
10	TRBV10-1	ASIHGDYGYT
14	TRBV10-3	AISESDRPKGETQY
14	TRBV28	ASSNRGQGDTDTQY
11	TRBV9	ASSLGDSDTQY
13	TRBV11-2	ASSLDPTGGHEQF
10	TRBV7-3	ASRPGAYGYT
13	TRBV19	ASSWGQGSSYEQY
14	TRBV20-1	SARDLRQGAFYEQY
15	TRBV15	ATNGQGAEGQGSPLH
12	TRBV7-9	ASSPVVGGGEAF
13	TRBV7-9	ASSHRGRGPYEQH
13	TRBV10-3	AISESRDRVREQY
12	TRBV9	ASSVGSGGYEQY
11	TRBV20-1	SASSSGGYEQY
11	TRBV7-2	ASSALVVDTQY
13	TRBV27	ASSWGGGGSYGYT
13	TRBV19	ASSMASWGQHEQY
11	TRBV7-9	ASSLGHTRGYT
13	TRBV7-2	ASSPTRANTGEQY
12	TRBV10-3	AISVGSGTDTQY
11	TRBV10-3	AINGQGPYEQY
13	TRBV6-1	ASSLAQGQGMPQH